A selection of T cell receptor beta chains follows, all from one sample in a study of CD8 T cells in Susac syndrome. In TCRdb, the immunoSEQ multiplex PCR reads were re-called with MiXCR into one record per CDR3 protein. Found here are approximately 150,000 distinct CDR3 sequences, around 95% of them singletons; the top ten hold approximately 0.08%. The source material was CD4+ T cells from PBMCs. The receptors here all came from a human donor with Susac syndrome. The CDR3 runs from the conserved cysteine through the conserved F or W. The order of the fields is V gene, J gene, D gene, clone size, CDR3 DNA, CDR3 protein. The D gene is left open where the match is weak. Clone size appears in some rows only: once, few, many, or a class for an expanded clone.

TRBV4-1,TRBJ1-2,TRBD1,once,TGCGCCAGCAGCCGCGCAGGGGGTAGTGGCTACACCTTC,CASSRAGGSGYTF
TRBV28,TRBJ1-2,TRBD1,-,TGTGCCAGCATTAACAGGGGAAAAGGTGGCTACACCTTC,CASINRGKGGYTF
TRBV12-3/TRBV12-4,TRBJ2-5,-,-,TGTGCCAGCGGGGCCGGGACTCAGTACTTC,CASGAGTQYF
TRBV18,TRBJ1-2,TRBD1,-,TGTGCCAGCTCACCCCTAGGGACAGGGAGACTGAATGGCTACACCTTC,CASSPLGTGRLNGYTF
TRBV11-2,TRBJ2-4,-,-,TGTGCCAGCAGCTTCGGAGACGGTATAGCCAAAAACATTCAGTACTTC,CASSFGDGIAKNIQYF
TRBV7-3,TRBJ2-3,-,-,TGTGCCAGCAGCCCCGCCGGGACACCCACAGATACGCAATATTTT,CASSPAGTPTDTQYF
TRBV20-1,TRBJ2-3,TRBD2,-,TGCAGTGCTAGCACCCGGGCGGGGGACGCAGGAGATACGCAGTATTTT,CSASTRAGDAGDTQYF
TRBV9,TRBJ1-1,-,-,TGTGCCAGCAGCGTCACGATACAGGGAGAAGCTTTCTTT,CASSVTIQGEAFF
TRBV28,TRBJ2-7,TRBD1,-,TGTGCCAGTGGAGAGACAGGGTCCTCAGCCGAGCAGTACTTC,CASGETGSSAEQYF
TRBV5-6,TRBJ1-3,-,-,TGTGCCAGCAGCTTGGGGCAGGGTGTCAACACCATATATTTT,CASSLGQGVNTIYF
TRBV4-1,TRBJ2-1,-,-,TGCGCCAGCAGCCAAGCAGAGGGGAACAATGAGCAGTTCTTC,CASSQAEGNNEQFF
TRBV20-1,TRBJ2-5,-,-,TGCAGTGCGGCCGGGACACTTCAAGAGACCCAGTACTTC,CSAAGTLQETQYF
TRBV5-1,TRBJ1-1,-,-,TGCGCCAGCAGCTTGGAGGCCGGGAACACTGAAGCTTTCTTT,CASSLEAGNTEAFF
TRBV3-1,TRBJ1-2,-,-,TGTGCCAGCAGCCGACCCCCGGGCGGCTACACCTTC,CASSRPPGGYTF
TRBV28,TRBJ2-2,TRBD2,-,TGTGCCAGCAGTCCACCCGGGGGGAGAAGAATCGCCGGGGAGCTGTTTTTT,CASSPPGGRRIAGELFF
TRBV29-1,TRBJ2-3,-,-,TGCAGCTTCCACAGGGGGGGATTGACAGATACGCAGTATTTT,CSFHRGGLTDTQYF
TRBV12-3/TRBV12-4,TRBJ2-5,TRBD2,-,TGTGCCACCCAACGGGGGGGCGACGAGACCCAGTACTTC,CATQRGGDETQYF
TRBV29-1,TRBJ2-1,TRBD2,once,TGCAGCGTTGTGGGAAGACTAGCTAATAATGAGCAGTTCTTC,CSVVGRLANNEQFF
TRBV19,TRBJ2-3,-,-,TGTGCCAGTGGAACCGGAAGTCTGGGCACAGATACGCAGTATTTT,CASGTGSLGTDTQYF
TRBV6-2/TRBV6-3,TRBJ1-5,-,few,TGTGCCAGCAGCCAGGGTACCAATCAGCCCCAGCATTTT,CASSQGTNQPQHF
TRBV10-3,TRBJ2-7,-,-,TGTGCCATCAGTGAGAATGGGAGCTACGAGCAGTACTTC,CAISENGSYEQYF
TRBV20-1,TRBJ1-2,TRBD1,-,TGCAGTGCTAGACGACAGGGAACTGTTGAAGCTGGCTACACCTTC,CSARRQGTVEAGYTF
TRBV18,TRBJ2-7,-,once,TGTGCCAGCTCACCAGGCGTAGGAGGGAGCGAGCAGTACTTC,CASSPGVGGSEQYF
TRBV28,TRBJ1-2,-,-,TGTGCCAGCAGCCTACAGGTAGTGGACTATGGCTACACCTTC,CASSLQVVDYGYTF
TRBV7-2,TRBJ2-5,TRBD1,-,TGTGCCAGCAGCTTCCGGACAGGGAGAGGATTAGAGACCCAGTACTTC,CASSFRTGRGLETQYF
TRBV3-1,TRBJ2-5,-,-,TGTGCCAGCAGCCGATCGGGGTTTCAAGAGACCCAGTACTTC,CASSRSGFQETQYF
TRBV13,TRBJ2-5,-,-,TGTGCCAGCAGCAGCCTAGCGCGGCAAGAGACCCAGTACTTC,CASSSLARQETQYF
TRBV5-6,TRBJ2-2,-,-,TGTGCCAGCAGCCCCCGGAGAGCAGCGGGGAACACCGGGGAGCTGTTTTTT,CASSPRRAAGNTGELFF
TRBV25-1,TRBJ2-1,-,-,TGTGCCAGCAGTCGTATGAATGAGCAGTTCTTC,CASSRMNEQFF
TRBV10-3,TRBJ1-1,-,-,TGTGCCATCAGTGCAGACACTAACACTGAAGCTTTCTTT,CAISADTNTEAFF
TRBV29-1,TRBJ2-2,-,-,TGCAGCGTTGGCACCTCGGGAGAAACCGGGGAGCTGTTTTTT,CSVGTSGETGELFF
TRBV29-1,TRBJ1-4,-,once,TGCAGCGTTGCACTGGCTCGGGCAACTAATGAAAAACTGTTTTTT,CSVALARATNEKLFF
TRBV5-4,TRBJ1-2,-,-,TGTGCCAGCAGCTCTTACCAGACCGTCCTCTATGGCTACACCTTC,CASSSYQTVLYGYTF
TRBV6-6,TRBJ2-7,-,-,TGTGCCAGCAGAGAGGTTCACGACGAGCAGTACTTC,CASREVHDEQYF
TRBV24-1,TRBJ2-2,TRBD2,-,TGTGCCACCAGTGCAATGACTAGCGGGGGCTGGAACACCGGGGAGCTGTTTTTT,CATSAMTSGGWNTGELFF
TRBV4-1,TRBJ1-6,-,-,TGCGCCAGCAGCCAAGAGGAGCAAACAGTCCTCCACTTT,CASSQEEQTVLHF
TRBV12-3/TRBV12-4,TRBJ1-6,-,few,TGTGCCAGCAGTTCAGGCAATTCACCCCTCCACTTT,CASSSGNSPLHF
TRBV12-3/TRBV12-4,TRBJ1-6,TRBD1,-,TGTGCCAGCACCAGGGACAGGGAAAATTCACCCCTCCACTTT,CASTRDRENSPLHF
TRBV29-1,TRBJ1-5,-,-,TGCAGCGTTGAAGAAAATAGCAATCAGCCCCAGCATTTT,CSVEENSNQPQHF
TRBV11-2,TRBJ1-4,-,-,TGTGCCAGCAGTGACCTGAGGGGCCAGGGAACTAATGAAAAACTGTTTTTT,CASSDLRGQGTNEKLFF
TRBV3-1,TRBJ2-1,-,-,TGTGCCAGCAGCCAAGTTCAGAATGAGCAGTTCTTC,CASSQVQNEQFF
TRBV19,TRBJ2-2,TRBD1,-,TGTGCCAGTAAGGGGACAGGGGGCGTTGGGACCGGGGAGCTGTTTTTT,CASKGTGGVGTGELFF
TRBV20-1,TRBJ1-6,-,-,TGCAGTGCCCCGTCGGGGCCCGCCAATTCACCCCTCCACTTT,CSAPSGPANSPLHF
TRBV4-1,TRBJ2-1,TRBD1,-,TGCGCCAGCAGCCTTACCGGGACAGCCCTAAATGAGCAGTTCTTC,CASSLTGTALNEQFF
TRBV2,TRBJ2-6,TRBD1,once,TGTGCCAGCAGTGGGGACAGGGGTTACTCTGGGGCCAACGTCCTGACTTTC,CASSGDRGYSGANVLTF
TRBV4-1,TRBJ2-5,TRBD2,-,TGCGCCAGCAGCCAACTAGCGGGAGGGCCCCAGTACTTC,CASSQLAGGPQYF
TRBV20-1,TRBJ1-4,TRBD1,-,TGCAGTGCTCCAAGACAGGGTGGAGAAAAACTGTTTTTT,CSAPRQGGEKLFF
TRBV3-1,TRBJ1-5,-,-,TGTGCCAGCAGCGACGGGGTGGGTCAGCCCCAGCATTTT,CASSDGVGQPQHF
TRBV20-1,TRBJ1-1,-,once,TGCAGTGCTAGCTCCCCGGGACGGGCGGCTTTCTTT,CSASSPGRAAFF
TRBV2,TRBJ2-1,-,-,TGTGCCAGCAGTGTTGGGGGTTGGGATGAGCAGTTCTTC,CASSVGGWDEQFF